These 27 T cell receptor beta chains were all obtained from the same sample, sequenced in a study of STAT3 mutations in large granular lymphocyte leukemia. Data came from immunoSEQ multiplex PCR; TCRdb stores just in-frame clones and leaves some out. The sample gives over 25,000 clones, around 86% of which show up once; about 13% is in the top ten. Study conclusions and caveats: Every T-cell large granular lymphocyte leukemia patient had at least one immunodominant TCR beta clonotype.

For these receptors, no antigen is known. The sequencing sample was made of peripheral blood mononuclear cells. Every receptor here comes from a man in his fifties or sixties with T-cell large granular lymphocyte leukemia. Some clones in this sample may be carry-over from other donors' samples.

The CDR3 DNA reads as TGTGCCAGCAGCTTAAAGACAGGACTCCAAGAGACCCAGTACTTC. Encoded protein: CASSLKTGLQETQYF. The chain recombines TRBV2 with TRBJ2-5; possibly TRBD1 for D (6 bases). The V gene's germline CDR1 is SNHLY and CDR2 FYNNEI. Trimming left V 6 bases short and J 1 base short, with 15 bases between. The CDR3 loop spans 15 amino acids. The entire variable domain, with the rest obtained from reference TRBV2 and TRBJ2-5, is as follows: EPEVTQTPSHQVTQMGQEVILRCVPISNHLYFYWYRQILGQKVEFLVSFYNNEISEKSEIFDDQFSVERPDGSNFTLKIRSTKLEDSAMYFCASSLKTGLQETQYFGPGTRLLVL.

This clone has more than one count but fewer than ten. The chain combines TRBV7-9 with TRBJ1-2; D is uncertain. This CDR3 has 14 amino acids. V gave up 1 base and J gave up 0 bases, with 6 bases separating them. From germline, CDR1 is SEHNR and CDR2 FQNEAQ (reference sequence). The CDR3 DNA sequence: TGTGCCAGCAGCTTAGTGTCGGCTAACTATGGCTACACCTTC. This gives the protein CASSLVSANYGYTF.

This chain joins TRBV30 and TRBJ1-5, with a tentative D call TRBD1 (5 bases). The CDR3 totals 13 residues. Germline assignment: CDR1 GTSNPN and CDR2 SVGIG (reference sequence). V was trimmed by 3 bases and J by 5 bases, leaving 11 bases between them. CDR3 sequence (DNA): TGTGCCTGGAGCCCCGGGGGGGATCAGCCCCAGCATTTT. It is translated as CAWSPGGDQPQHF.

The chain uses TRBV4-2 and TRBJ2-7; TRBD2 aligns across 7 bases. Germline-derived CDR1 and CDR2 are LGHNA and YNFKEQ. Trimming cost V 4 bases and J 0 bases; bases outside gene matches: 9. The CDR3 sequence is 16 residues long. CDR3 region: CASSPSGSGTSYEQYF. CDR3 DNA sequence: TGTGCCAGCAGCCCGTCCGGGAGCGGGACCTCCTACGAGCAGTACTTC.

V is TRBV20-1 and J is TRBJ2-3, with no clear D. The germline V and J ends were trimmed by 5 bases and 4 bases, with 7 bases remaining between them. The CDR3 has 11 residues. The V gene's germline CDR1 is DFQATT and CDR2 SNEGSKA (reference sequence). CDR3 DNA: TGCAGTGCTCCTTTCCCAGATACGCAGTATTTT. Residues: CSAPFPDTQYF.

The CDR3 DNA sequence: TGCGCCAGCAGCTTGGCAGGTGGGCGGGAAGCCTACGAGCAGTACTTC. It translates to CASSLAGGREAYEQYF. The genes are TRBV5-1 and TRBJ2-7, with D maybe TRBD2 (6 bases). V dropped 0 bases and J dropped 2 bases, with 15 bases sitting between them. The CDR3 has 16 amino acids. Per the germline V gene, CDR1 is SGHRS and CDR2 is YFSETQ.

The chain employs TRBV18 and TRBJ2-3, with D maybe TRBD2 (5 bases). CDR3 length: 17 residues. V gave up 6 bases and J gave up 6 bases, with 25 bases separating them. Germline V CDR1 and CDR2: KGHSH, LQKENI. The CDR3 DNA reads as TGTGCCAGCTCCCCATCCCCCGGAGTCCCCTCGGGGGATACGCAGTATTTT. Translating it yields CASSPSPGVPSGDTQYF.

The chain uses TRBV7-6 and TRBJ2-6, with D perhaps being TRBD1 or TRBD2 (5 bases each). The length of the CDR3 is 15 residues. The ends were cut back, 4 bases at V and 2 bases at J, with 9 bases in the middle. The germline CDR1 and CDR2 sequences are SGHVS and FNYEAQ. CDR3 DNA: TGTGCCAGCAGCTCGGTGGGACCTGGGGCCAACGTCCTGACTTTC. It is translated as CASSSVGPGANVLTF.

The CDR3 DNA is TGTGCCAGCAGCTTAGGGAGTGATGGGGACCTCTCCTACGAGCAGTACTTC. This gives the protein CASSLGSDGDLSYEQYF. The rearrangement uses TRBV7-9 and TRBJ2-7, with D possibly called TRBD1 or TRBD2 (5 bases each). Per the germline V gene, CDR1 is SEHNR and CDR2 is FQNEAQ (reference sequence). The V end was cut by 1 base, the J end by 0 bases, with 16 bases between. The CDR3 has 17 amino acids.

The chain combines TRBV30 with TRBJ2-1, with D perhaps matching TRBD2 (7 bases). Per the germline V gene, CDR1 is GTSNPN and CDR2 is SVGIG (reference sequence). This CDR3 is 17 amino acids long. Trimming took 2 bases from V and 7 from J, leaving 24 bases between them. The CDR3 DNA follows: TGTGCCTGGAGTCTCCCCCTGGGAGGGGGGATTAGAAATGAGCAGTTCTTC. Amino acids: CAWSLPLGGGIRNEQFF.

This clone was picked up one time. The chain is built from TRBV9 and TRBJ2-5, with TRBD2 matching 7 bases. The V and J ends lost 1 base and 5 bases, in that order; junction bases with no gene match: 8. The V gene's germline CDR1 is SGDLS and CDR2 YYNGEE. The CDR3 loop spans 15 amino acids. The CDR3 DNA is TGTGCCAGCAGCGTAATCGGGGAGGGCGGCGAGACCCAGTACTTC. Its protein product is CASSVIGEGGETQYF.

This chain's CDR3 is CASTSTDTQYF. The DNA of the CDR3 is TGTGCCAGCACTAGCACAGATACGCAGTATTTT. The chain links TRBV27 to TRBJ2-3, with D uncertain. Germline assignment: CDR1 MNHEY and CDR2 SMNVEV (reference sequence). V shed 7 bases and J shed 0 bases, with 2 bases lying between them. CDR3 length: 11 residues.

This chain uses TRBV6-5 with TRBJ2-3; no firm D call. Trimming pared 2 bases from V and 0 bases from J, leaving 12 bases between. Germline loops: CDR1 MNHEY, CDR2 SVGAGI. The CDR3 length is 16 residues. The CDR3 DNA reads as TGTGCCAGCAGTTACGGGTCTATATCTAGCACAGATACGCAGTATTTT. Translation: CASSYGSISSTDTQYF.

A single count supports this clone. The chain combines TRBV27 with TRBJ2-7, with D uncertain. Germline loops: CDR1 MNHEY, CDR2 SMNVEV (reference sequence). The CDR3 spans 13 residues. V was cut by 0 bases and J by 2 bases, with 5 bases left in between. The chain's CDR3 is CASSLSRTYEQYF. CDR3 DNA: TGTGCCAGCAGTTTATCGAGAACCTACGAGCAGTACTTC.

In DNA form, the CDR3 reads TGTGCCAGCTTCCCCGGGGGCGGGATGGGACTCTACAATGAGCAGTTCTTC. This gives the protein CASFPGGGMGLYNEQFF. The chain has TRBV18 and TRBJ2-1, with D perhaps assigned TRBD1 or TRBD2 (6 bases each). With 7 bases removed from V and 3 bases from J, the gap between germline ends came to 22 bases. CDR1 and CDR2 (germline): KGHSH, LQKENI. This CDR3 has 17 residues.

The chain couples TRBV28 to TRBJ1-6; D is possibly TRBD1 (5 bases). Trimming removed 6 bases from V and 8 bases from J, with 14 bases in between. This CDR3 has 14 amino acids. Germline lookup yields CDR1 MDHEN and CDR2 SYDVKM. The CDR3 nucleotides read TGTGCCAGCAGCGTCAGGGACTTTGATTCACCCCTCCACTTT. Its protein product is CASSVRDFDSPLHF.

The CDR3 loop is CASSRTSGTGEKLFF. The CDR3 coding sequence is TGTGCCAGCAGCCGGACGTCCGGGACGGGTGAAAAACTGTTTTTT. The rearrangement uses TRBV5-4 and TRBJ1-4; perhaps TRBD1 as D (5 bases). The ends were cut back, 4 bases at V and 7 bases at J, with 17 bases in the middle. CDR3 length: 15 amino acids. Looked up from germline, CDR1 is SGHNT and CDR2 is YYREEE (reference sequence).

This chain joins TRBV6-6 and TRBJ2-1, with 8 bases identical to TRBD2. The CDR3 has 16 amino acids. Trimming at V came to 6 bases and at J to 9 bases, leaving 16 bases not matched to a gene. Germline V gene sequence: CDR1 MNHNY, CDR2 SVGAGI (reference sequence). The CDR3 DNA follows: TGTGCCAGCAGCCGTGGGGCGCCCACCAGCGGGGGTGAGCAGTTCTTC. It yields the protein CASSRGAPTSGGEQFF.

The rearrangement joins TRBV5-4 to TRBJ2-5; possibly TRBD2 for D (6 bases). The CDR3 is 14 amino acids. From germline, CDR1 is SGHNT and CDR2 YYREEE (reference sequence). The V and J ends lost 6 bases and 5 bases respectively, with 17 bases between them. CDR3 bases: TGTGCCAGCACCCTACAGTATGCGGGGGAGACCCAGTACTTC. It encodes CASTLQYAGETQYF.

In this sample, this clone turned up a few times. The chain recombines TRBV5-1 with TRBJ2-7, with 9 bases aligning to TRBD1. Germline lookup yields CDR1 SGHRS and CDR2 YFSETQ. The CDR3 contains 15 residues. The ends lost 5 bases at V and 1 base at J; junction bases unmatched: 7. The CDR3 DNA sequence: TGCGCCAGCAGTCTCACAGGGGGCGCTTCCTACGAGCAGTACTTC. Amino acids: CASSLTGGASYEQYF.

The chain links TRBV18 to TRBJ1-1; D remains unclear. The CDR3 has 13 amino acids. Germline V gene sequence: CDR1 KGHSH, CDR2 LQKENI. V was shortened by 6 bases and J by 1 base, with 9 bases between the two germline ends. The CDR3 here is CASSLQQNTEAFF. The CDR3 nucleotides are TGTGCCAGCTCCCTTCAACAGAACACTGAAGCTTTCTTT. Full variable domain (rest looked up from reference TRBV18 and TRBJ1-1): NAGVMQNPRHLVRRRGQEARLRCSPMKGHSHVYWYRQLPEEGLKFMVYLQKENIIDESGMPKERFSAEFPKEGPSILRIQQVVRGDSAAYFCASSLQQNTEAFFGQGTRLTVV.

The V call is TRBV5-4, the J call TRBJ2-5; no firm D call. The CDR3 is 11 residues long. V was trimmed by 2 bases and J by 5 bases, leaving 4 bases between them. Germline loops: CDR1 SGHNT, CDR2 YYREEE (reference sequence). This CDR3 reads CASSLQETQYF. DNA of the CDR3: TGTGCCAGCAGCTTACAGGAGACCCAGTACTTC.

This chain links TRBV28 with TRBJ2-7; unclear D gene. Germline CDR1 and CDR2: MDHEN and SYDVKM. The CDR3 loop spans 11 amino acids. Trimming removed 5 bases at V and 2 bases at J, with 4 bases between. The CDR3 spells CASSRPYEQYF. CDR3 DNA: TGTGCCAGCAGTCGGCCCTACGAGCAGTACTTC.

The V and J genes are TRBV4-1 and TRBJ1-1; D remains unclear. V gave up 2 bases and J gave up 0 bases, with 7 bases separating them. The CDR3 consists of 14 residues. The germline CDR1 and CDR2 sequences are MGHRA and YSYEKL. CDR3 coding DNA: TGCGCCAGCAGCCAAAGGGCCCTGAACACTGAAGCTTTCTTT. Translating it yields CASSQRALNTEAFF.

V is TRBV5-6 and J is TRBJ1-2, with D uncertain. This CDR3 has 14 residues. CDR1 and CDR2 from the germline V gene are SGHDT and YYEEEE. Trimming cost V 4 bases and J 2 bases, with 12 bases left between them. In DNA, the CDR3 is TGTGCCAGCAGCCCCAGATCGGGAAACTATGGCTACACCTTC. Its protein product is CASSPRSGNYGYTF.

The chain carries TRBV29-1 and TRBJ2-1; the D gene is possibly TRBD2 (5 bases). Deletions cut 2 bases from V and 8 bases from J, with 16 bases between. CDR1 is SQVTM and CDR2 is ANQGSEA in the germline V gene. The length of the CDR3 is 14 residues. In nucleotides, the CDR3 is TGCAGCGTTGAATCCCGGGGTAGCGTCCATGAGCAGTTCTTC. Translation: CSVESRGSVHEQFF.

The chain is built from TRBV14 and TRBJ2-5; the D gene is possibly TRBD2 (6 bases). The germline CDR1 and CDR2 sequences are SGHDN and FVKESK. The CDR3 is 13 residues long. The V end lost 4 bases, the J end lost 2 bases, and 8 bases lay between the germline ends. The CDR3 sequence is CASSRGRQETQYF. The CDR3 coding sequence is TGTGCCAGCAGCCGAGGGAGGCAAGAGACCCAGTACTTC.